These 27 T cell receptor beta chains came from one sample sequenced in a study of beta chain features in type 1 diabetes. Of the isolated RNA, all was reverse transcribed, and so the sequenced material was expressed TCRB transcripts. Sequencing used immunoSEQ multiplex PCR; TCRdb keeps in-frame clones, though not all of them. The sample shows 400,000 to 450,000 clones, roughly 14% of them seen only once. The sequenced material came from naive CD4+ T cells from blood. The receptors stem from a man in his thirties or forties in good health.

This clone was seen only a few times. For the CDR3, the DNA is TGTGCCAGCAGTGACCATTTGAGATGGGACAATGAGCAGTTCTTC. The encoded protein is CASSDHLRWDNEQFF. This sequence joins TRBV6-1 and TRBJ2-1; no definite D call. V was clipped by 3 bases and J by 5 bases, with 14 bases between them. The CDR3 extends over 15 amino acids. In germline, CDR1 is MNHNS, CDR2 SASEGT.

The chain combines TRBV7-2 with TRBJ2-5, with 7 bases that match TRBD2. Germline CDR1 reads SGHTA; CDR2 reads FQGNSA. The trim removed 0 bases at V and 5 bases at J, leaving 0 bases unmatched. There are 13 residues in the CDR3. The CDR3 sequence: CASSLASGETQYF. The DNA for the CDR3 is TGTGCCAGCAGCTTAGCTAGCGGGGAGACCCAGTACTTC.

The chain carries TRBV11-3 and TRBJ2-1; D unclear. CDR1 is SGHNT and CDR2 is YENEEA in the germline V gene. The CDR3 is made up of 15 amino acids. V was cut by 2 bases and J by 1 base, with 9 bases left in between. The CDR3 coding sequence is TGTGCCAGCAGCTTAATGGGTTTATCCTACAATGAGCAGTTCTTC. It yields the protein CASSLMGLSYNEQFF.

This clone was detected a few times. The chain combines TRBV25-1 with TRBJ2-2; 8 positions match TRBD1. The CDR3 sequence is 17 residues long. CDR1 is MGHDK, CDR2 SYGVNS, per germline. The V and J ends lost 4 bases and 4 bases, in that order; junction bases with no gene match: 11. CDR3 nucleotide sequence: TGTGCCAGCAGTGCCCGGACAGGGAATCTACGCACCGGGGAGCTGTTTTTT. Its protein product is CASSARTGNLRTGELFF.

The chain links TRBV7-9 to TRBJ2-1; no reliable D call. Per germline, CDR1 SEHNR and CDR2 FQNEAQ (reference sequence). The CDR3 is made up of 12 amino acids. CDR3 loop: CASTILGNEQFF. CDR3 DNA sequence: TGTGCTTCGACGATATTGGGAAATGAGCAGTTCTTC.

With regard to this clone: Other DNA sequences within the sample encode an identical CDR3. The J gene is TRBJ2-3, the V gene TRBV7-9; D call uncertain. Trimming removed 2 bases at V and 0 bases at J, with 6 bases between. Germline lookup yields CDR1 SEHNR and CDR2 FQNEAQ (reference sequence). The CDR3 is 14 residues long. CDR3 bases: TGTGCCAGCAGCTTATCCTTGAGCACAGATACGCAGTATTTT. Encoded protein: CASSLSLSTDTQYF.

A few counts support this clone. The chain recombines TRBV23-1 with TRBJ1-5; 7 positions match TRBD1. TRBV23-1 belongs to the ORF category, with a function that is uncertain. The CDR3 is made up of 17 amino acids. Unmatched junction bases numbered 13, after V lost 3 bases and J lost 5 bases. The DNA for the CDR3 is TGCGCCAGCAGTCAGGCTCAACCCCTTGGGACAGATCAGCCCCAGCATTTT. This gives the protein CASSQAQPLGTDQPQHF.

This clone was observed a few times. This chain joins TRBV18 and TRBJ2-7; D unclear. Trimming took off 2 bases at V and 2 bases at J, with 7 bases between the two ends. The CDR3 has 13 residues. Germline V gene data show CDR1 as KGHSH and CDR2 as LQKENI. This CDR3 is CASSPSATYEQYV. The DNA of the CDR3 is TGTGCCAGCTCACCATCTGCCACCTACGAGCAGTACGTC.

This sequence joins TRBV20-1 and TRBJ2-5; D possibly corresponds to TRBD1 (5 bases). The CDR3 totals 10 residues. Between the trimmed V and J ends, which lost 7 bases and 5 bases, there was a span of 8 bases. CDR1 and CDR2 from the germline V gene are DFQATT and SNEGSKA (reference sequence). CDR3 nucleotide sequence: TGCAGTGTCAGGGATGAGACCCAGTACTTC. This sequence encodes CSVRDETQYF.

This clone came up a few times. The CDR3 sequence is CASRGVSGHLINNEQFF. In nucleotides, the CDR3 is TGTGCCAGCAGGGGGGTATCCGGACACCTTATTAACAATGAGCAGTTCTTC. The V gene is TRBV11-2, the J gene TRBJ2-1, with D tentatively TRBD1 or TRBD2 (5 bases each). The germline CDR1 and CDR2 sequences are SGHAT and FQNNGV. Trimming removed 6 bases from V and 5 bases from J, with 23 bases in between. The CDR3 runs 17 residues.

This chain uses TRBV7-2 with TRBJ2-1, with TRBD2 identical over 9 bases. Germline values: CDR1 SGHTA, CDR2 FQGNSA. This CDR3 has 15 amino acids. Trimming at V came to 1 base and at J to 6 bases, leaving 4 bases not matched to a gene. This chain's CDR3 is CASSLVAGGRNEQFF. The CDR3 DNA follows: TGTGCCAGCAGCTTAGTTGCGGGGGGGCGCAATGAGCAGTTCTTC.

This clone was observed a few times. The J gene is TRBJ1-4, the V gene TRBV4-3; 8 bases are a match to TRBD1. The CDR3 has 19 amino acids. V shed 3 bases and J 0 bases; nucleotides not matched to a gene: 12. Germline CDR1 is LGHNA and CDR2 is YSLEER. The CDR3 sequence: CASSQHATGVYSTNEKLFF. The CDR3 region has the DNA TGCGCCAGCAGCCAGCATGCGACAGGGGTCTATTCAACTAATGAAAAACTGTTTTTT.

The CDR3 region has the DNA TGTGCCAGCAGTACTGGGGCCCTAACATCCCTCGAGCAGTACGTC. Its translation: CASSTGALTSLEQYV. The chain carries TRBV6-5 and TRBJ2-7; a weak D match, TRBD1 (5 bases). From germline, CDR1 is MNHEY and CDR2 SVGAGI. The CDR3 extends over 15 amino acids. The V end was cut by 5 bases, the J end by 6 bases, with 20 bases between.

This CDR3 is CASSVMQGSGGYTF. The CDR3 DNA sequence: TGTGCCAGCAGCGTTATGCAGGGTAGTGGTGGCTACACCTTC. The J gene is TRBJ1-2, the V gene TRBV9, with a possible D match to TRBD1 (5 bases). CDR3 size: 14 residues. V was clipped by 2 bases and J by 7 bases, with 15 bases between them. Germline V gives CDR1 SGDLS, CDR2 YYNGEE.

This chain uses TRBV9 with TRBJ2-3, with no clear D. This CDR3 is built from 14 residues. Trimming left V 0 bases short and J 2 bases short, with 7 bases between. Germline V gives CDR1 SGDLS, CDR2 YYNGEE. The CDR3 DNA reads TGTGCCAGCAGCGTAGGAATCAACACAGATACGCAGTATTTT. Translation: CASSVGINTDTQYF.

This sequence joins TRBV30 and TRBJ2-2; the match to TRBD2 covers 9 bases. This CDR3 has 16 amino acids. Per germline, CDR1 GTSNPN and CDR2 SVGIG (reference sequence). Trimming took 3 bases from V and 6 from J; bases not matched to a gene: 11. The CDR3 DNA sequence: TGTGCCTGGAGCGGCGGGAGGGCCGGTCTGGCCGGGGAGCTGTTTTTT. Translating it yields CAWSGGRAGLAGELFF.

This clone has just a few counts. The chain links TRBV29-1 to TRBJ1-5; D unresolved. The germline V and J ends were trimmed by 5 bases and 7 bases, with 15 bases remaining between them. Looked up from germline, CDR1 is SQVTM and CDR2 is ANQGSEA. The CDR3 loop spans 13 amino acids. The CDR3 DNA is TGCAGCGTTCTTGTAGGGATGGAGCAGCCCCAGCATTTT. Its protein is CSVLVGMEQPQHF. Drawing the rest from reference TRBV29-1 and TRBJ1-5, the complete variable domain is SAVISQKPSRDICQRGTSLTIQCQVDSQVTMMFWYRQQPGQSLTLIATANQGSEATYESGFVIDKFPISRPNLTFSTLTVSNMSPEDSSIYLCSVLVGMEQPQHFGDGTRLSIL.

This rearrangement joins TRBV27 to TRBJ2-6; D ambiguous. Trimming took off 6 bases at V and 0 bases at J, with 6 bases between the two ends. From germline, CDR1 is MNHEY and CDR2 SMNVEV (reference sequence). There are 14 residues in the CDR3. CDR3 coding DNA: TGTGCCAGCAGCGCAACCTCTGGGGCCAACGTCCTGACTTTC. It is translated as CASSATSGANVLTF.

This clone was seen a handful of times. V and J are TRBV15 and TRBJ2-2; possibly TRBD1 for D (6 bases). V lost 5 bases and J 3 bases, leaving 19 bases between the germline ends. The CDR3 is made up of 17 amino acids. Germline V lookup: CDR1 LNHNV, CDR2 YYDKDF (reference sequence). CDR3 protein: CATSQFVGARDTGELFF. In nucleotides, the CDR3 is TGTGCCACCAGCCAATTTGTGGGGGCGCGGGACACCGGGGAGCTGTTTTTT.

This rearrangement joins TRBV4-2 to TRBJ2-3; TRBD2 is a possible D gene (6 bases). CDR1 LGHNA and CDR2 YNFKEQ come from the germline V gene. V was pared by 0 bases and J by 1 base, with 11 bases between. This CDR3 is built from 16 residues. Here the CDR3 DNA reads TGTGCCAGCAGCCAAGAATCCGCTAGCGGCACAGATACGCAGTATTTT. It specifies CASSQESASGTDTQYF.

This sequence joins TRBV13 and TRBJ1-2; D gene unclear. The CDR3 contains 14 residues. Trimming cost V 4 bases and J 5 bases, with 14 bases left between them. Per the germline V gene, CDR1 is PRHDT and CDR2 is FYEKMQ (reference sequence). CDR3 loop: CASSSTGRFYGYTF. CDR3 nucleotides: TGTGCCAGCAGCTCCACTGGCAGGTTTTATGGCTACACCTTC.

The chain joins TRBV7-2 to TRBJ2-1; 9 bases are a match to TRBD1. This CDR3 region has 16 residues. Trimming took 0 bases from V and 4 from J; bases not matched to a gene: 4. CDR1 SGHTA and CDR2 FQGNSA come from the germline V gene. CDR3 DNA sequence: TGTGCCAGCAGCTTAGCGGGGACAGGGTCGTACAATGAGCAGTTCTTC. This translates into CASSLAGTGSYNEQFF. Combining the CDR3 with reference TRBV7-2 and TRBJ2-1 gives the whole variable domain GAGVSQSPSNKVTEKGKDVELRCDPISGHTALYWYRQSLGQGLEFLIYFQGNSAPDKSGLPSDRFSAERTGGSVSTLTIQRTQQEDSAVYLCASSLAGTGSYNEQFFGPGTRLTVL.

For this clone: An end of the junction differs from the germline gene, which may be a read error. V usage is TRBV7-7 and J usage is TRBJ2-1, with TRBD2 matching 13 bases. This CDR3 is 15 amino acids long. In germline, CDR1 is SSHAT, CDR2 FNYEAQ (reference sequence). The CDR3 protein is CASSTTSGRVNEQFF. The CDR3 DNA follows: TGTGCTAGCAGCACTACTAGCGGGAGGGTCAATGAGCAGTTCTTC.

The chain links TRBV27 to TRBJ2-3; D gene uncertain. V was shortened by 5 bases and J by 3 bases, with 15 bases between the two germline ends. The CDR3 spans 15 residues. Germline CDR1 reads MNHEY; CDR2 reads SMNVEV (reference sequence). CDR3 residues: CASSPGLAFTDTQYF. Here the CDR3 DNA reads TGTGCCAGCAGTCCCGGGTTGGCTTTTACAGATACGCAGTATTTT.

This clone was counted between two and nine times. V gene TRBV6-6 combines with J gene TRBJ2-7; D may be TRBD1 (6 bases). The CDR3 has 14 residues. Germline assignment: CDR1 MNHNY and CDR2 SVGAGI (reference sequence). Trimming removed 9 bases at V and 0 bases at J, with 15 bases between. Here the CDR3 DNA reads TGTGCCAGTTGCCAGGGGCCGAGCTCCTACGAGCAGTACTTC. As protein: CASCQGPSSYEQYF.

The chain couples TRBV29-1 to TRBJ2-1; 12 positions agree with TRBD2. This CDR3 is 13 amino acids long. Germline CDR1 is SQVTM and CDR2 is ANQGSEA. Germline trimming cut 6 bases from V and 9 bases from J; bases unmatched to any gene: 6. The CDR3 reads CSVKLAGGGEQFF. The DNA of the CDR3 is TGCAGCGTCAAACTAGCGGGAGGAGGTGAGCAGTTCTTC.

This clone occurred many times. The chain recombines TRBV4-1 with TRBJ2-5, with D possibly called TRBD1 or TRBD2 (6 bases each). Per germline, CDR1 MGHRA and CDR2 YSYEKL. There are 15 residues in the CDR3. The V end lost 4 bases, the J end lost 5 bases, and 17 bases lay between the germline ends. CDR3 in amino acids: CASSPNPGGRETQYF. The CDR3 DNA reads TGCGCCAGCAGCCCCAACCCCGGGGGCCGGGAGACCCAGTACTTC.